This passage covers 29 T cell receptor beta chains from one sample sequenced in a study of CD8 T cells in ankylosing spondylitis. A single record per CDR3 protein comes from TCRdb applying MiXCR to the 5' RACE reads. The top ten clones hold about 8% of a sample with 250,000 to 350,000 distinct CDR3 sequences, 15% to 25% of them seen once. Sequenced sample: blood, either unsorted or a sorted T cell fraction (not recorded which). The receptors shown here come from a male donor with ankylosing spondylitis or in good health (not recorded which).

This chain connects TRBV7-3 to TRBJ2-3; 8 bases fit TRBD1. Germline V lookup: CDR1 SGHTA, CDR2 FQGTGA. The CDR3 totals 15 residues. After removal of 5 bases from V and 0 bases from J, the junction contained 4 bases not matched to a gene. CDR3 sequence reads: CASSQGAVSTDTQYF. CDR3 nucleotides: TGTGCCAGCAGCCAGGGGGCTGTCAGCACAGATACGCAGTATTTT.

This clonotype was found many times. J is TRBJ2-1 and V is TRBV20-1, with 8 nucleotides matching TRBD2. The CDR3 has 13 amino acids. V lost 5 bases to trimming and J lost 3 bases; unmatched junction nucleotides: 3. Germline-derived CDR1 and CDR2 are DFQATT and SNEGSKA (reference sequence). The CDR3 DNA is TGCAGTGCTCAACGGGGGGGCTACAATGAGCAGTTCTTC. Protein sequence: CSAQRGGYNEQFF.

The CDR3 DNA follows: TGTGCCAGCAGTCAACGGACCAGGGGAGCTAACTATGGCTACACCTTC. Its translation: CASSQRTRGANYGYTF. This chain connects TRBV6-1 to TRBJ1-2; TRBD1 is a possible D gene (6 bases). CDR1 is MNHNS and CDR2 is SASEGT in the germline V gene. The CDR3 runs 16 residues. Trimming pared 5 bases from V and 0 bases from J, leaving 16 bases between.

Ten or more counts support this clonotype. The CDR3 DNA reads as TGTGCCAGCAGCTTAGTCACTCAGAACACTGAAGCTTTCTTT. Translating gives CASSLVTQNTEAFF. V and J are TRBV7-9 and TRBJ1-1; no clear D. The length of the CDR3 is 14 residues. Trimming pared 1 base from V and 1 base from J, leaving 7 bases between. Looked up from germline, CDR1 is SEHNR and CDR2 is FQNEAQ (reference sequence). The variable domain in full, completed from reference TRBV7-9 and TRBJ1-1, reads DTGVSQNPRHKITKRGQNVTFRCDPISEHNRLYWYRQTLGQGPEFLTYFQNEAQLEKSRLLSDRFSAERPKGSFSTLEIQRTEQGDSAMYLCASSLVTQNTEAFFGQGTRLTVV.

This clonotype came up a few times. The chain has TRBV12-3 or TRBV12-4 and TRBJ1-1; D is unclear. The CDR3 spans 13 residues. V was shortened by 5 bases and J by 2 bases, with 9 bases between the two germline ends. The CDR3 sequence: CASSVSSNTEAFF. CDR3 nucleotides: TGTGCCAGCAGTGTAAGTAGTAACACTGAAGCTTTCTTT.

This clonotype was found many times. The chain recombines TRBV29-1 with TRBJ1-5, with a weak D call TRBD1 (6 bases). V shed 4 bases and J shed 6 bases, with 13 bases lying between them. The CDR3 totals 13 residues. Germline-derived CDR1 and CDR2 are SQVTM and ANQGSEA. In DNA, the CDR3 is TGCAGCGTTGGTATGGGGGGCCGTCAGCCCCAGCATTTT. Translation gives CSVGMGGRQPQHF.

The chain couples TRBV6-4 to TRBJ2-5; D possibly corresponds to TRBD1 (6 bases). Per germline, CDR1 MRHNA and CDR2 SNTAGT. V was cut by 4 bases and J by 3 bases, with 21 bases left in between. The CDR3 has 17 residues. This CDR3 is CASSVLTTGTKEETQYF. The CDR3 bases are TGTGCCAGCAGTGTCCTGACCACCGGGACAAAAGAAGAGACCCAGTACTTC.

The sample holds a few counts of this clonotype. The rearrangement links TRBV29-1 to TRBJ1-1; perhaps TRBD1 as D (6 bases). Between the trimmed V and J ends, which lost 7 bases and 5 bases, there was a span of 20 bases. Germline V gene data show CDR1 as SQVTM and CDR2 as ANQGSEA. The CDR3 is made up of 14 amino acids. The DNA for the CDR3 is TGCAGCGGTATACAGGGTTGGGGCACGACTGAAGCTTTCTTT. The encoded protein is CSGIQGWGTTEAFF. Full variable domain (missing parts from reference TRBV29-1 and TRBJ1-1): SAVISQKPSRDICQRGTSLTIQCQVDSQVTMMFWYRQQPGQSLTLIATANQGSEATYESGFVIDKFPISRPNLTFSTLTVSNMSPEDSSIYLCSGIQGWGTTEAFFGQGTRLTVV.

CDR3 bases: TGTGCCAGCAGTTTTCTAGGACAGGGGGGTGGAGGCAATCAGCCCCAGCATTTT. It yields the protein CASSFLGQGGGGNQPQHF. The chain has TRBV6-5 and TRBJ1-5; TRBD1 aligns across 10 bases. Germline V gene data show CDR1 as MNHEY and CDR2 as SVGAGI. The CDR3 loop spans 18 amino acids. V trimming: 4 bases; J trimming: 2 bases; junction bases outside the gene matches: 11.

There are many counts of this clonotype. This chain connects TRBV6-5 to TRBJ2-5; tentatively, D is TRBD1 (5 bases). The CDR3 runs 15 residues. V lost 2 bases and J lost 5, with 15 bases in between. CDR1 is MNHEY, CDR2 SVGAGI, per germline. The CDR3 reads CASSYGPGMIETQYF. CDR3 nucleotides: TGTGCCAGCAGTTACGGTCCAGGGATGATCGAGACCCAGTACTTC.

CDR3 loop: CASSYPGSQETQYF. DNA for the CDR3: TGTGCCAGCAGTTACCCAGGCTCACAAGAGACCCAGTACTTC. J is TRBJ2-5 and V is TRBV6-5; D unresolved. This CDR3 is 14 amino acids long. Germline V gives CDR1 MNHEY, CDR2 SVGAGI. V lost 2 bases and J lost 2, with 9 bases in between.

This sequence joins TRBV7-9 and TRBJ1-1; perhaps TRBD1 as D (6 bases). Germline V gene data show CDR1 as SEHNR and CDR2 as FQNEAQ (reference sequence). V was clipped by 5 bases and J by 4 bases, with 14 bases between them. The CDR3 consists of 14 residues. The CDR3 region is CASSTEGVGTEAFF. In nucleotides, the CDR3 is TGTGCCAGCAGCACCGAGGGGGTGGGCACTGAAGCTTTCTTT.

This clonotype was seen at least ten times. The CDR3 loop is CASSSGTGMETQYF. The CDR3 DNA is TGTGCCAGCAGTTCCGGGACAGGAATGGAGACCCAGTACTTC. The rearrangement uses TRBV12-3 or TRBV12-4 and TRBJ2-5; TRBD1 matches 8 bases. The V gene end was trimmed by 4 bases and the J gene end by 5 bases; junction bases not matched to a gene: 6. The CDR3 spans 14 residues.

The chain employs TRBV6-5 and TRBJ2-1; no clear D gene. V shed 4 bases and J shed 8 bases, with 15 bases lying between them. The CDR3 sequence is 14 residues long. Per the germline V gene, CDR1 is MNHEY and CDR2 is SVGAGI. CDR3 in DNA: TGTGCCAGCAGTTTGGACCACGTGGGCGATGAGCAGTTCTTC. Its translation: CASSLDHVGDEQFF.

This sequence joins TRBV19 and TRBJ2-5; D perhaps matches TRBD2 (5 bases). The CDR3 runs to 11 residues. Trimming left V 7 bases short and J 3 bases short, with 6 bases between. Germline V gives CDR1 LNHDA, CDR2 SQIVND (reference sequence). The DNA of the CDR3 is TGTGCCAGTACAGCGGAAGAGACCCAGTACTTC. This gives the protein CASTAEETQYF.

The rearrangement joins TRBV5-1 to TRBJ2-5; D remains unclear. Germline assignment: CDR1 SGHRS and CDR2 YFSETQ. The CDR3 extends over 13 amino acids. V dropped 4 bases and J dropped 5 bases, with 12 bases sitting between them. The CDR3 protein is CASSLNNAETQYF. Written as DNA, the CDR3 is TGCGCCAGCAGCCTGAATAATGCGGAGACCCAGTACTTC.

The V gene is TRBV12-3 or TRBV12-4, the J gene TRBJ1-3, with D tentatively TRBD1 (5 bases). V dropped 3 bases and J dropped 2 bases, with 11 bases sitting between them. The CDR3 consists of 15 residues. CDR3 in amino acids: CASSLGREAGNTIYF. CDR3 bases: TGTGCCAGCAGTTTGGGCAGGGAGGCTGGAAACACCATATATTTT.

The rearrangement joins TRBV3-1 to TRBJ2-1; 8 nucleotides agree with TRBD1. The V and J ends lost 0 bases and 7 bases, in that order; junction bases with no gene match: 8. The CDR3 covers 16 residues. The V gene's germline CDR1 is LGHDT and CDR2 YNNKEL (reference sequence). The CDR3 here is CASSQDPATGGNEQFF. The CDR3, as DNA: TGTGCCAGCAGCCAAGATCCAGCAACAGGGGGTAATGAGCAGTTCTTC.

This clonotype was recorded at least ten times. The CDR3 region is CSVAGVPYANTGELFF. CDR3 in DNA: TGCAGCGTAGCGGGGGTTCCTTACGCGAACACCGGGGAGCTGTTTTTT. The chain joins TRBV29-1 to TRBJ2-2, with 8 bases identical to TRBD2. This CDR3 region has 16 residues. V shed 6 bases, J shed 0 bases, and the junction held 9 bases outside the gene matches. Looked up from germline, CDR1 is SQVTM and CDR2 is ANQGSEA.

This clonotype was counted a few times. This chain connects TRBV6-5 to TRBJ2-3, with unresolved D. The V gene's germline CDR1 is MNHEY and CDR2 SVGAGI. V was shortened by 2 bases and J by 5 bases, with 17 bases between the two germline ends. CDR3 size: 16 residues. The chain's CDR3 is CASSYKWADDRDTQYF. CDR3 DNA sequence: TGTGCCAGCAGTTACAAATGGGCGGACGATCGAGATACGCAGTATTTT.

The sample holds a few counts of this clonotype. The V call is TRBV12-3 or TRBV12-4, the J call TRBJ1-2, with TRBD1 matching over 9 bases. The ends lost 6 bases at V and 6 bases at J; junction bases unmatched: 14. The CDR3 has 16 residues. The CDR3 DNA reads TGTGCCAGCAGGGATATCCCGGGACAGGGAGAGAATGGCTACACCTTC. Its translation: CASRDIPGQGENGYTF.

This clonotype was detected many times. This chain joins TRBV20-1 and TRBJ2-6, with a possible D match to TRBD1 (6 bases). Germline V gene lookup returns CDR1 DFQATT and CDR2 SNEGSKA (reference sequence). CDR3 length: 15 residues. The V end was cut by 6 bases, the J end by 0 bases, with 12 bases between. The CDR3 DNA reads TGCAGTGCGGACAGATGGGACTCTGGGGCCAACGTCCTGACTTTC. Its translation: CSADRWDSGANVLTF.

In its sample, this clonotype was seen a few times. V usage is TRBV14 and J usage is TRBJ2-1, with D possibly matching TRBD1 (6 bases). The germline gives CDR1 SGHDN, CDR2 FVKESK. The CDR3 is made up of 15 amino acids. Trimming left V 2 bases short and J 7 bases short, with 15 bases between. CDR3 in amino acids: CASSQIVDSRNEQFF. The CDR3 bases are TGTGCCAGCAGCCAAATTGTGGACAGTAGAAATGAGCAGTTCTTC.

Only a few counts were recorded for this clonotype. CDR3 nucleotides: TGCAGCGTCACTAGTCGGGCAACTAATGAAAAACTGTTTTTT. It is translated as CSVTSRATNEKLFF. The V call is TRBV29-1, the J call TRBJ1-4, with D hard to call. Germline V gene data show CDR1 as SQVTM and CDR2 as ANQGSEA. The V end lost 6 bases, the J end lost 0 bases, and 11 bases lay between the germline ends. This CDR3 comprises 14 residues.

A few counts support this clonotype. CDR3 sequence: CASSLAPAGGGADTQYF. The CDR3 DNA is TGCGCCAGCAGCTTGGCCCCGGCGGGAGGAGGAGCAGATACGCAGTATTTT. The chain employs TRBV5-1 and TRBJ2-3; 8 bases agree with TRBD2. Trimming took 0 bases from V and 4 from J; bases not matched to a gene: 10. The CDR3 is made up of 17 amino acids. Germline V gene sequence: CDR1 SGHRS, CDR2 YFSETQ.

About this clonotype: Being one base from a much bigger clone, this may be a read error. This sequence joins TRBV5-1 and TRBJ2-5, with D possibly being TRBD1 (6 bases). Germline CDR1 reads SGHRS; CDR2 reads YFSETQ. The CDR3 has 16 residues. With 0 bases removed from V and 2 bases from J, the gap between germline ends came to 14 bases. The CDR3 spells CASSLDLGQFQETQYF. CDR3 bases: TGCGCCAGCAGCTTGGACTTAGGACAGTTTCAAGAGACCCAGTACTTC.

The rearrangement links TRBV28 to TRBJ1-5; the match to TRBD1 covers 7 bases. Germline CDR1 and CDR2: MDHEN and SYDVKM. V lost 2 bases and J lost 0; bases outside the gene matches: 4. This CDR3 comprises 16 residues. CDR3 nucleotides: TGTGCCAGCAGTTTAGGAAACAGGGGTAGCAATCAGCCCCAGCATTTT. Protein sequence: CASSLGNRGSNQPQHF.

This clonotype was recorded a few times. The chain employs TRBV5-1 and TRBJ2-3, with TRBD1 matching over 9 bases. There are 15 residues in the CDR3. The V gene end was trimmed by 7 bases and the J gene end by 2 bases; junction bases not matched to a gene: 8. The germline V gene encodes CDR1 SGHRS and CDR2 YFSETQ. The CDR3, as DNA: TGCGCCAGCTCCGTGACAGGGGGAGTCACAGATACGCAGTATTTT. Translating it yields CASSVTGGVTDTQYF.

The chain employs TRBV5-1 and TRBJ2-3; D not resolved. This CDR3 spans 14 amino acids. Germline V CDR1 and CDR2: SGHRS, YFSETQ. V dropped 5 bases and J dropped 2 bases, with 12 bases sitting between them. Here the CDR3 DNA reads TGCGCCAGCAGGAAAACAGTCCCCACAGATACGCAGTATTTT. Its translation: CASRKTVPTDTQYF. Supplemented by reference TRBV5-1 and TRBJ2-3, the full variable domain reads KAGVTQTPRYLIKTRGQQVTLSCSPISGHRSVSWYQQTPGQGLQFLFEYFSETQRNKGNFPGRFSGRQFSNSRSEMNVSTLELGDSALYLCASRKTVPTDTQYFGPGTRLTVL.